This T cell receptor (delta chain) is drawn from a study of gammadelta T cells in human blood. Findings and limits, study-wide: Microbial exposure appeared to drive polyclonal γδ T cell expansion after birth.

This clone is categorized as large. Its antigen is unidentified. At the DNA level, this CDR3 is encoded by other sequences in the same sample as well. TCRdb re-identified clones in the RT-PCR reads via CATT. The data hold more than 800 delta-chain clones, with 52% observed a single time. J lost 0 bases, V lost 3 bases, and 24 bases had no gene match. This CDR3 is 24 amino acids long. The germline V gene has CDR1 GEAIGNYY and CDR2 EKD. This sequence was found in a newborn. The chain is built from TRDV2 and TRDJ3, with 8 bases that match TRDD3. Sequenced material: Vgamma9Vdelta2 gamma-delta T cells from cord blood. CDR3 nucleotide sequence: TGTGCCTGTGACGGCAAACGAATGGGGATACTGCCACCCAAGGACTCCTGGGACACCCGACAGATGTTTTTC. This codes for CACDGKRMGILPPKDSWDTRQMFF.